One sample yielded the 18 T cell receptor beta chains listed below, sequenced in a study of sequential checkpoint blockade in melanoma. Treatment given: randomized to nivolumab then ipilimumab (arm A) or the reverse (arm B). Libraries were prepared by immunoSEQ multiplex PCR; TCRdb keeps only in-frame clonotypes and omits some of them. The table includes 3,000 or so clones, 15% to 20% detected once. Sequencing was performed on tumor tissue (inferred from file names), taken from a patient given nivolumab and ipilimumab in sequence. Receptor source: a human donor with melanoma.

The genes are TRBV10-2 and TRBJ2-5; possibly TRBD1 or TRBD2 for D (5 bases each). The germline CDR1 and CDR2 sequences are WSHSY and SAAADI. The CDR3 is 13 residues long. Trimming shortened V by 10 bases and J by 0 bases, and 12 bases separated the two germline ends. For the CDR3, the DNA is TGCGCCATCAGGGACGGGCACCAAGAGACCCAGTACTTC. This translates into CAIRDGHQETQYF.

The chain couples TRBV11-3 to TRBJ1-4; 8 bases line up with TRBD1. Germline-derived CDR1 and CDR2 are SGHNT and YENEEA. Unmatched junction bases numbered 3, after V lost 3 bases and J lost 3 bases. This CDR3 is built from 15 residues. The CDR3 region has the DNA TGTGCCAGCAGCTTGGGGGGACAGGCTAATGAAAAACTGTTTTTT. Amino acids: CASSLGGQANEKLFF.

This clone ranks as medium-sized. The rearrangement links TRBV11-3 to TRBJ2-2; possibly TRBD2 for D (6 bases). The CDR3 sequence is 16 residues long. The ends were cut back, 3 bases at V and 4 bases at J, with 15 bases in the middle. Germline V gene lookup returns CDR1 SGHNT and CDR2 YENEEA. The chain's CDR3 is CASSFRGKSSTGELFF. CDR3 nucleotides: TGTGCCAGCAGCTTTCGCGGGAAGTCTAGCACCGGGGAGCTGTTTTTT.

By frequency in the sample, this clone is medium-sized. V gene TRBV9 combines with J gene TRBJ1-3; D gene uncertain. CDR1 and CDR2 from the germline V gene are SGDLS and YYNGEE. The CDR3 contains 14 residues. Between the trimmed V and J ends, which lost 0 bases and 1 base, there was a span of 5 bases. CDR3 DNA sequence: TGTGCCAGCAGCGTAGGACTGTCTGGAAACACCATATATTTT. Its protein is CASSVGLSGNTIYF.

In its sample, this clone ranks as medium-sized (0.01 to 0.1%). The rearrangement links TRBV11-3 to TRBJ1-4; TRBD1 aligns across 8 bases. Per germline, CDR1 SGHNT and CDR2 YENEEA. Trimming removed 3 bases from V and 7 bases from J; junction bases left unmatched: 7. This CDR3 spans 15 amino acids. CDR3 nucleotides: TGTGCCAGCAGCTTTACAGGACAGGGCTTTGAAAAACTGTTTTTT. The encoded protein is CASSFTGQGFEKLFF.

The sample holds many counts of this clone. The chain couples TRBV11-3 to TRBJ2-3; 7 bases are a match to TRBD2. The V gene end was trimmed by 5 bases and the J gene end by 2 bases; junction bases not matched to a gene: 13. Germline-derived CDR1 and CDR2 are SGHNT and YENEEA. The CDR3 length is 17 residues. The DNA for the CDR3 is TGTGCCAGCAGCCATCAACCGGCGCGGGGGTACACAGATACGCAGTATTTT. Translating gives CASSHQPARGYTDTQYF. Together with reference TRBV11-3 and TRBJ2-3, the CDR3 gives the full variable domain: EAGVVQSPRYKIIEKKQPVAFWCNPISGHNTLYWYLQNLGQGPELLIRYENEEAVDDSQLPKDRFSAERLKGVDSTLKIQPAELGDSAVYLCASSHQPARGYTDTQYFGPGTRLTVL.

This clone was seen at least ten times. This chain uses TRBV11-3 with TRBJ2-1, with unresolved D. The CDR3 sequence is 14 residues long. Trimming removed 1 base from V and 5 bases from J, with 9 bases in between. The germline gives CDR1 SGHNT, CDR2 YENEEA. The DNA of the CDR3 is TGTGCCAGCAGCTTAGGTTTAGGGAACAATGAGCAGTTCTTC. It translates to CASSLGLGNNEQFF.

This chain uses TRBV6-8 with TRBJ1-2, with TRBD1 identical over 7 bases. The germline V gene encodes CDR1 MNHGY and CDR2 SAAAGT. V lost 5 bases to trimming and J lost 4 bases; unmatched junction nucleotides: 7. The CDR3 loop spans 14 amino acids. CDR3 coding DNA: TGTGCCAGCAGTGGACAGGACTTGGGCTATGGCTACACCTTC. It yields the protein CASSGQDLGYGYTF.

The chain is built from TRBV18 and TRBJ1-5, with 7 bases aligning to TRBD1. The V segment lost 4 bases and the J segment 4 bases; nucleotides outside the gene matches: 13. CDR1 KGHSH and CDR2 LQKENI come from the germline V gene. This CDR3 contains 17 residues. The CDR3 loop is CASSQGGQISPNQPQHF. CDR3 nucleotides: TGTGCCAGCTCACAAGGGGGACAGATCTCCCCAAATCAGCCCCAGCATTTT.

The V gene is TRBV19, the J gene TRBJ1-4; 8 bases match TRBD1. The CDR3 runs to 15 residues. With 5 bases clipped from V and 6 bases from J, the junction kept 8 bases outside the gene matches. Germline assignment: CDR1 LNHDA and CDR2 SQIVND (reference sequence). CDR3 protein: CASSSRQGIYEKLFF. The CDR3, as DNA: TGTGCCAGTAGTTCTCGACAGGGGATATATGAAAAACTGTTTTTT.

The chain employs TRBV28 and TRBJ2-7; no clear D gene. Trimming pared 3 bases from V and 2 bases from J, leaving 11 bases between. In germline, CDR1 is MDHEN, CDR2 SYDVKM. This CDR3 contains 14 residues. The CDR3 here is CASSFPGEPYEQYV. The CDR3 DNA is TGTGCCAGCAGTTTCCCCGGCGAGCCCTACGAGCAGTACGTC.

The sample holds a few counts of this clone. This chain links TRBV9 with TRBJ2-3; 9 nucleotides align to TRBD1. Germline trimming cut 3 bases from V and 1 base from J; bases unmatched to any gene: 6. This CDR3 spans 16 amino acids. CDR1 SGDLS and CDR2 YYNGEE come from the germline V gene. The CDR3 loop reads CASSGRTGVGTDTQYF. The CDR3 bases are TGTGCCAGCAGCGGGCGGACAGGGGTCGGCACAGATACGCAGTATTTT.

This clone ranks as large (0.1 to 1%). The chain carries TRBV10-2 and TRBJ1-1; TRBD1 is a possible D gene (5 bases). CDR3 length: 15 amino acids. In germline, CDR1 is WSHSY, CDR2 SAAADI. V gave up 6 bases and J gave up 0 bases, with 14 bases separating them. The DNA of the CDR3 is TGCGCCAGCAGCGCCCGGGGGATCGTGAACACTGAAGCTTTCTTT. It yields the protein CASSARGIVNTEAFF.

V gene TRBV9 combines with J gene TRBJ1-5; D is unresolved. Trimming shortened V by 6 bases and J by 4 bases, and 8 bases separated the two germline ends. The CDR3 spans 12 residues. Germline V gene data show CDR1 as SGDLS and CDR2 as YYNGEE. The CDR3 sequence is CASNSNNQPQHF. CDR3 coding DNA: TGTGCCAGCAACTCGAATAATCAGCCCCAGCATTTT.

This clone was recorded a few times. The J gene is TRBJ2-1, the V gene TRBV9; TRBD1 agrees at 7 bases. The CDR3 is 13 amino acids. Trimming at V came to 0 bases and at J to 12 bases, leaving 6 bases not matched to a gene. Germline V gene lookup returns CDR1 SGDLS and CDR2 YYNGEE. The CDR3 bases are TGTGCCAGCAGCGTAGAGGGGGCGCCCGGGCAGTTCTTC. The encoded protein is CASSVEGAPGQFF.

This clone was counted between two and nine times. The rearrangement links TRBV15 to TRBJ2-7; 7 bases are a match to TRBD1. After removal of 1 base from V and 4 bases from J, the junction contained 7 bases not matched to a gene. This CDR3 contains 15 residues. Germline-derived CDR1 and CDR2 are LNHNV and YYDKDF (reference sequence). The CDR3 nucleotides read TGTGCCACCAGCAGAGGGGACAGCCCCCTATACGAGCAGTACTTC. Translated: CATSRGDSPLYEQYF.

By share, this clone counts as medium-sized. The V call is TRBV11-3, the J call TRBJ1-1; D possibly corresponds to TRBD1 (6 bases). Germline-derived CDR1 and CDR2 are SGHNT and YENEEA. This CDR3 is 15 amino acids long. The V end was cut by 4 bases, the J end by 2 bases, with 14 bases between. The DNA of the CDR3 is TGTGCCAGCAGCTCTTCCGGGACAACCAACACTGAAGCTTTCTTT. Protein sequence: CASSSSGTTNTEAFF. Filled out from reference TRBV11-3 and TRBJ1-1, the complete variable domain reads EAGVVQSPRYKIIEKKQPVAFWCNPISGHNTLYWYLQNLGQGPELLIRYENEEAVDDSQLPKDRFSAERLKGVDSTLKIQPAELGDSAVYLCASSSSGTTNTEAFFGQGTRLTVV.

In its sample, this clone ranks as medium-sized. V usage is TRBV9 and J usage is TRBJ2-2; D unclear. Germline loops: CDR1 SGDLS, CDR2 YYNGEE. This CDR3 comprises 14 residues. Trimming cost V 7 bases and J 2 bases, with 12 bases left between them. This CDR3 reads CASAPYLNTGELFF. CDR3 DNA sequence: TGTGCCAGCGCACCCTACCTAAACACCGGGGAGCTGTTTTTT.